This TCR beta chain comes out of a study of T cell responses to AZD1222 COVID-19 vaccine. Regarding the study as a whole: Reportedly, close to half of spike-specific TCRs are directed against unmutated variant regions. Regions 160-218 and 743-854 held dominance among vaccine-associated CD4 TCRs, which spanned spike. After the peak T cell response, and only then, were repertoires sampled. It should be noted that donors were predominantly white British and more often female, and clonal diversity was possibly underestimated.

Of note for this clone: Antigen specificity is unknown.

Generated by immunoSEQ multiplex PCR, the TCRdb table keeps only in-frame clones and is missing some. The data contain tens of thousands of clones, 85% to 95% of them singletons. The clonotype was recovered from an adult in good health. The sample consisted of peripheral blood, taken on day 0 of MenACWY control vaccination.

The DNA for the CDR3 is TGTGCCAGCAGTCTCAGGGAAGGGGGCGGCTACACCTTC. Translated, it gives CASSLREGGGYTF. The chain couples TRBV27 to TRBJ1-2; TRBD1 matches at 7 bases. The CDR3 has 13 amino acids. Per the germline V gene, CDR1 is MNHEY and CDR2 is SMNVEV (reference sequence). Unmatched junction bases numbered 8, after V lost 5 bases and J lost 8 bases.